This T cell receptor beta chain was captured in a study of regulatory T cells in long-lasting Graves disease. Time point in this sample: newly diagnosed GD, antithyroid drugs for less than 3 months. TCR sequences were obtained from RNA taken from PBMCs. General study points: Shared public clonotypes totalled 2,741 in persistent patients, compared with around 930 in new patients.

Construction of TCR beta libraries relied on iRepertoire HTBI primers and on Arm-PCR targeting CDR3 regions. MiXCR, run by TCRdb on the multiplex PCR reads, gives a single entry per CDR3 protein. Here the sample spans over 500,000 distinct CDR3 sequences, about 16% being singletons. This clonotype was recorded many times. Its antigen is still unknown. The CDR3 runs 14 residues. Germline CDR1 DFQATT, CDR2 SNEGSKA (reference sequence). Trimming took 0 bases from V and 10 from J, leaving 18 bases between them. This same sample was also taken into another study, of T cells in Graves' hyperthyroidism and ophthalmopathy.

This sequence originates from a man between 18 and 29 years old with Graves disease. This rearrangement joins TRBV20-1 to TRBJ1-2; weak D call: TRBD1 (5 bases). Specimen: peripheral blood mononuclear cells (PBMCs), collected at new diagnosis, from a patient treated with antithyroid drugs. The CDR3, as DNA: TGCAGTGCTAGAGACCCAAGAGGCCAGGGCGCCTACACCTTC. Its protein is CSARDPRGQGAYTF.